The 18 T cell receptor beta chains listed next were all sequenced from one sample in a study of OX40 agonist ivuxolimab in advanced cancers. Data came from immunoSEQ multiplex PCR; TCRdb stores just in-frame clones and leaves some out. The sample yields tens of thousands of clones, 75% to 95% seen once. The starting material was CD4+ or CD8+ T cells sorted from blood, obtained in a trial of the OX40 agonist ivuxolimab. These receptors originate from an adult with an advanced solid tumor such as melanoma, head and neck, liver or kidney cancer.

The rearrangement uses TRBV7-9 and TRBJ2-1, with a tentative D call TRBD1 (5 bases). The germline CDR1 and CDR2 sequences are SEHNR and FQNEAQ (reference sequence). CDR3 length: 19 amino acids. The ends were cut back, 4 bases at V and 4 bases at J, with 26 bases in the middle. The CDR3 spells CASSSYLRGAQIRYNEQFF. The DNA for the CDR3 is TGTGCCAGCAGCTCCTACCTAAGGGGCGCCCAAATACGTTACAATGAGCAGTTCTTC.

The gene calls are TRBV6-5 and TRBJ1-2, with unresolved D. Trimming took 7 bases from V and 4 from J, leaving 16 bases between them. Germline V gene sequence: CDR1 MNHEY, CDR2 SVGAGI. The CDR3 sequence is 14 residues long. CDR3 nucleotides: TGTGCCAGCACCCTGGACCCCTTCGGCTATGGCTACACCTTC. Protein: CASTLDPFGYGYTF.

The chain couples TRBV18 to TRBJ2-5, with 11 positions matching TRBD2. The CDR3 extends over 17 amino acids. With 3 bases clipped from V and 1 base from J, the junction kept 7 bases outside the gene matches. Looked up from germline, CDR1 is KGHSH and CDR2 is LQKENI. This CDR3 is CASSPGGTSGFQETQYF. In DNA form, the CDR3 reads TGTGCCAGCTCACCGGGGGGGACTAGCGGATTCCAAGAGACCCAGTACTTC.

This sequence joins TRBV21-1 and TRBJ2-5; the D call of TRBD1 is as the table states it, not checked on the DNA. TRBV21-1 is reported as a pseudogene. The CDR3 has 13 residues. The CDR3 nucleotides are TGTGCCAGCAGCTCCTACAGGGTGGAGACCCAGTACTTC. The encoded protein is CASSSYRVETQYF.

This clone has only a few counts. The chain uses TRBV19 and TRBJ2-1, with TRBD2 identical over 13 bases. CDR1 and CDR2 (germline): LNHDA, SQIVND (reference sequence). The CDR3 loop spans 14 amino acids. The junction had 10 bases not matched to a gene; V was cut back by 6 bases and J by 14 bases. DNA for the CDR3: TGTGCCAGTAGCTGGGGACTAGCGGGATATGGGGAGTTCTTC. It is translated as CASSWGLAGYGEFF.

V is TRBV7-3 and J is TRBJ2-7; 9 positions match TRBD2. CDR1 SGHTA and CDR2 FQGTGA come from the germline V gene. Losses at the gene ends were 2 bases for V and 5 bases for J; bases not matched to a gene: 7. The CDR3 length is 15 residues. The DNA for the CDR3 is TGTGCCAGCAGCTTAGTAGCGGGAGCTTTCGACGAGCAGTACTTC. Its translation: CASSLVAGAFDEQYF.

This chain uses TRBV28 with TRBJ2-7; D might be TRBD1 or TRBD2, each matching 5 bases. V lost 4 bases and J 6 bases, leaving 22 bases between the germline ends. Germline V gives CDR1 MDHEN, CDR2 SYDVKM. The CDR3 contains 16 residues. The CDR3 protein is CASSSAGTPAMGEQYF. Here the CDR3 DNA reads TGTGCCAGCAGTTCGGCTGGGACGCCCGCAATGGGCGAGCAGTACTTC.

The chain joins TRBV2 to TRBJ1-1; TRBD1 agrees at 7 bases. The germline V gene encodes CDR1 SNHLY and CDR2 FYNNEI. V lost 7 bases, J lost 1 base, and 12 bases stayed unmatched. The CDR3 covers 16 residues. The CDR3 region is CASNPGGGWSNTEAFF. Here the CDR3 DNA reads TGTGCCAGCAACCCAGGGGGAGGGTGGTCGAACACTGAAGCTTTCTTT.

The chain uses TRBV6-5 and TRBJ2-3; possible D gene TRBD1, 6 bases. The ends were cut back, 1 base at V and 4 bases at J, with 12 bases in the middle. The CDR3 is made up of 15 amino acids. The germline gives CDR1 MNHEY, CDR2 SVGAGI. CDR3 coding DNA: TGTGCCAGCAGTTACTTATCGCAGGGGTCAGATACGCAGTATTTT. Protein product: CASSYLSQGSDTQYF.

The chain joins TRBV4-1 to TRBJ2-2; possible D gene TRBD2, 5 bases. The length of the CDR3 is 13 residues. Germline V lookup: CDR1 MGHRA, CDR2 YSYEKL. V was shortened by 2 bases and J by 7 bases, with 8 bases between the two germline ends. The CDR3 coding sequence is TGCGCCAGCAGCCAACAGGCGGGCGGGGAGCTGTTTTTT. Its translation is CASSQQAGGELFF.

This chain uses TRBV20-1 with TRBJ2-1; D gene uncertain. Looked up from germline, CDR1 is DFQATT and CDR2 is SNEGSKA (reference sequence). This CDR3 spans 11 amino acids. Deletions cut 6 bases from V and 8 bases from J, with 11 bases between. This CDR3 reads CSATRTYEQFF. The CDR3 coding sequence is TGCAGTGCGACTCGTACGTATGAGCAGTTCTTC.

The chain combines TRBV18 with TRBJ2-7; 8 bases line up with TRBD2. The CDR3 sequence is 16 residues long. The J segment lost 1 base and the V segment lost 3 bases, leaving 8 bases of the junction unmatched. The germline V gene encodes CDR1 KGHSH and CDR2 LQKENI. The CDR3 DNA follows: TGTGCCAGCTCACCCCCGAGCGGGGGAAAATCCTACGAGCAGTACTTC. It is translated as CASSPPSGGKSYEQYF.

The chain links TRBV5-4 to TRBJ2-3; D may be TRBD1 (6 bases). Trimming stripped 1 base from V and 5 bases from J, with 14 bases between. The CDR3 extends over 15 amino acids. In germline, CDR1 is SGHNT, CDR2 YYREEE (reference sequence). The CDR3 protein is CASSLLSGAGDTQYF. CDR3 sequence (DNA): TGTGCCAGCAGCTTGTTGTCAGGGGCGGGAGATACGCAGTATTTT.

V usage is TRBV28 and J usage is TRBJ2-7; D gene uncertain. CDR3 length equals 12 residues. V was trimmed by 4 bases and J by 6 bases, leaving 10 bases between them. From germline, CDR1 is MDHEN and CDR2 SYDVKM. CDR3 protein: CASSSQFLEQYF. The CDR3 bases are TGTGCCAGCAGTTCACAGTTCCTCGAGCAGTACTTC.

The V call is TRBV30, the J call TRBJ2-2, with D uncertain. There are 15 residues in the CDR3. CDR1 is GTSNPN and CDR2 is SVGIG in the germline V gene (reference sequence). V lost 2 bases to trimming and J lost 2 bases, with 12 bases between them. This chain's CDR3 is CAWSREALNTGELFF. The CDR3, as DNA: TGTGCCTGGAGTAGGGAAGCGCTTAACACCGGGGAGCTGTTTTTT.

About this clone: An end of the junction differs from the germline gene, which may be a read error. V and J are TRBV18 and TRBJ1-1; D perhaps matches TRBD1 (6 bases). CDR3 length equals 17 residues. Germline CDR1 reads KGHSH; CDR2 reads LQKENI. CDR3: CASSPPSSARGNTEAFF. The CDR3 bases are TGTGCCAGCTCGCCACCTTCTTCGGCCAGGGGGAACACTGAAGCTTTCTTT. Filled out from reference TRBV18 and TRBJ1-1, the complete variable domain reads NAGVMQNPRHLVRRRGQEARLRCSPMKGHSHVYWYRQLPEEGLKFMVYLQKENIIDESGMPKERFSAEFPKEGPSILRIQQVVRGDSAAYFCASSPPSSARGNTEAFFGQGTRLTVV.

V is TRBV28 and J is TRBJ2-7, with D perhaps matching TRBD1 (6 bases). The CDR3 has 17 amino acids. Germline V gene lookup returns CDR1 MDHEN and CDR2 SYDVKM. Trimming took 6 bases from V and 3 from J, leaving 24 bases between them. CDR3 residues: CASSDIMRADSIYEQYF. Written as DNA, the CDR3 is TGTGCCAGCAGCGACATCATGCGGGCGGACAGCATCTACGAGCAGTACTTC. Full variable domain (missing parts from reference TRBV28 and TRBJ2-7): DVKVTQSSRYLVKRTGEKVFLECVQDMDHENMFWYRQDPGLGLRLIYFSYDVKMKEKGDIPEGYSVSREKKERFSLILESASTNQTSMYLCASSDIMRADSIYEQYFGPGTRLTVT.

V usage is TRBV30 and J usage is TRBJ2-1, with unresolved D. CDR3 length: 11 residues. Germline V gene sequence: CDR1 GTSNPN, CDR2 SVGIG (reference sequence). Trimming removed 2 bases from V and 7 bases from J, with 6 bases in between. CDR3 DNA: TGTGCCTGGAGTTGGGGTAATGAGCAGTTCTTC. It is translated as CAWSWGNEQFF.